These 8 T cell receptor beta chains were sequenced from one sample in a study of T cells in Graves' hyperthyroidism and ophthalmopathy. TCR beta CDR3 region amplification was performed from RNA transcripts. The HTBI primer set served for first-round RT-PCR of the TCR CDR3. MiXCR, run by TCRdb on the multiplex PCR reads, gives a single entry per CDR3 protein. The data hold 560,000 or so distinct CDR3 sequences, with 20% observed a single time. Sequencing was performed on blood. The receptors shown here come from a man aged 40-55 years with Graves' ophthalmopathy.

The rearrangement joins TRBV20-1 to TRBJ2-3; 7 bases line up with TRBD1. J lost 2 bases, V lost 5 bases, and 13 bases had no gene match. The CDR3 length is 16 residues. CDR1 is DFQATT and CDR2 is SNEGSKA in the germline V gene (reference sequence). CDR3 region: CSAGTATGDLTDTQYF. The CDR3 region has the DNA TGCAGTGCTGGAACCGCTACAGGGGACCTCACAGATACGCAGTATTTT.

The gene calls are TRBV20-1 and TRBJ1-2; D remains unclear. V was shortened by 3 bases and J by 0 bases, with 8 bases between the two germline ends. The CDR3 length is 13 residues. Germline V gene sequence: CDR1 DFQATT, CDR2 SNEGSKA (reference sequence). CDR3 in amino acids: CSARNPSNYGYTF. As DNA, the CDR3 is TGCAGTGCTAGGAATCCCTCTAACTATGGCTACACCTTC.

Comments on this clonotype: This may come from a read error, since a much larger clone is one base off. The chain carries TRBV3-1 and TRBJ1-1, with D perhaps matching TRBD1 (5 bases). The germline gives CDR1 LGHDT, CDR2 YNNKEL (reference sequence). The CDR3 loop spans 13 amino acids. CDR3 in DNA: TGTGCCGGCAGCCAACAGGCCTACACTGAAGCTTTCTTT. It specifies CAGSQQAYTEAFF. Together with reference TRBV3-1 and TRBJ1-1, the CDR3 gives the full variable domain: DTAVSQTPKYLVTQMGNDKSIKCEQNLGHDTMYWYKQDSKKFLKIMFSYNNKELIINETVPNRFSPKSPDKAHLNLHINSLELGDSAVYFCAGSQQAYTEAFFGQGTRLTVV.

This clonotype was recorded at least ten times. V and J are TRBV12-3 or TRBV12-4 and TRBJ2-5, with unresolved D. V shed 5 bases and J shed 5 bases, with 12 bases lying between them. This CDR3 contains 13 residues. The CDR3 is CASSSAGRETQYF. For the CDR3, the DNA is TGTGCCAGCAGTAGCGCAGGAAGGGAGACCCAGTACTTC.

As DNA, the CDR3 is TGTGCCTGGACGTTCCAGGGTTGGGGCCCAAATTCGCCCCAGCATTTT. Translation gives CAWTFQGWGPNSPQHF. This chain joins TRBV30 and TRBJ1-5, with D possibly TRBD1 on 5 matching bases. Trimming cost V 4 bases and J 9 bases, with 25 bases left between them. CDR3 length: 16 residues. From germline, CDR1 is GTSNPN and CDR2 SVGIG (reference sequence).

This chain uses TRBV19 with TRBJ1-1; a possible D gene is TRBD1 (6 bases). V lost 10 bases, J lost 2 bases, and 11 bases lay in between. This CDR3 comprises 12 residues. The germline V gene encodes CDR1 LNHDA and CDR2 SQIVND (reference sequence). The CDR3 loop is CAITDRNTEAFF. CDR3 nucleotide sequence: TGTGCCATTACGGACAGAAACACTGAAGCTTTCTTT.

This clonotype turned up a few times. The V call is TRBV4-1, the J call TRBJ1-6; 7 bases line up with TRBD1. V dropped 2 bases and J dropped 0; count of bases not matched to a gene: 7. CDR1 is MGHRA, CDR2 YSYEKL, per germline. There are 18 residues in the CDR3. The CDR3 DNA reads TGCGCCAGCAGCCAATGGGGGGGACAGAGCTCCTATAATTCACCCCTCCACTTT. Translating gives CASSQWGGQSSYNSPLHF.

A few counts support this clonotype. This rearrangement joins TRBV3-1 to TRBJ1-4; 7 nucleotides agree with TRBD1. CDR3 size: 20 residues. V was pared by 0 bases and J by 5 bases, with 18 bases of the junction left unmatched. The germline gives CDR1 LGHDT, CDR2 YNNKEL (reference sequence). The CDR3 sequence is CASSQDPRQDRPYLNEKLFF. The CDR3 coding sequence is TGTGCCAGCAGCCAAGATCCCCGCCAGGACAGGCCTTACTTGAATGAAAAACTGTTTTTT.